This T cell receptor (beta chain) comes out of a study of blood T cell repertoires in COVID-19 (dated by TCRdb to 2018 to 2020). For the study in its entirety: The collaborator samples originated in the United States, Italy and Spain and spanned the acute and convalescent phases of COVID-19. The repertoires were released in a freely available public database meant as a resource for research on the immune response to SARS-CoV-2. The dataset comprised deeply sampled blood TCRbeta repertoires from subjects exposed to, actively infected with, or recovered from COVID-19. The samples were drawn from the first 160 participants of the ongoing ImmuneRACE study and from about 1,200 subjects provided by 6 global collaborators. Where available, HLA class I and class II types were obtained from metadata supplied by the sample provider rather than from assay-based typing. The material from the prospective study consisted of cDNA or gDNA derived from T cells, B-cell-depleted T cells, or PBMCs. A de-identified subject ID, COVID-19 status, age in years and sex were almost always included in the sample metadata.

Remarks on this clone: Which antigen it targets is not known. Base qualities are missing; no much larger clone stands one base away.

TCRbeta CDR3 regions were amplified from genomic DNA using the immunoSEQ Assay, a bias-controlled multiplex PCR. In the authors' own workflow: The number of nucleated cells in each sample was estimated by amplification of reference gene primers within the assay. Sequence reads were collapsed and filtered to measure the absolute abundance of every unique TCRbeta CDR3 rearrangement. Productive Simpson clonality was computed per sample as the square root of Simpson's diversity index over productive rearrangements. In TCRdb, the immuneACCESS table is reduced to in-frame sequences with V and J assigned. These tables do not hold every clone; where another copy was compared, an unresolved V gene accounts for under half, and the others remain unexplained. The D gene and trimming were derived from the DNA, and the V and J assignments and clone size from that table. The sample profile shows around 280,000 clones; around 87% of them were found once. Less than 2.5% of the sample is held by the ten biggest clonotypes.

A second Seattle source provided samples from volunteer blood donors who had recovered from COVID-19. Collaborating institutions collected whole blood in K2EDTA tubes following their own protocols. For TCRbeta analysis, collaborator samples were shipped as frozen whole blood, as isolated PBMCs, or as DNA extracted from either sample type. What the research found in general, with its limitations: Clinical and demographic metadata were provided uncurated, with the amount varying by source and participant.

The sample consisted of peripheral blood. This clonotype was sampled from a woman aged 25-40 years who had recovered from COVID-19.

DNA sequence: TGTGCCAGCAGCTTGGGACAGGGGGCGATTCAAGCTTTCTTT. The encoded protein is CASSLGQGAIQAFF. The chain joins TRBV5-6 to TRBJ1-1, and 10 junctional nucleotides match TRBD1. Reading from cysteine to phenylalanine, the CDR3 counts 14 amino acids. The retained sequence is limited to the CDR3, 42 bases, with the frame set at the first base. Germline trimming amounts to 0 bases on V and 9 bases on J, with 5 as the count of junction bases outside the gene matches. Taken from the germline V gene, the CDR1 and CDR2 loops are SGHDT and YYEEEE. Here the CDR3 is joined to the reference TRBV5-6 and TRBJ1-1 genes, and the full variable domain is: DAGVTQSPTHLIKTRGQQVTLRCSPKSGHDTVSWYQQALGQGPQFIFQYYEEEERQRGNFPDRFSGHQFPNYSSELNVNALLLGDSALYLCASSLGQGAIQAFFGQGTRLTVV.